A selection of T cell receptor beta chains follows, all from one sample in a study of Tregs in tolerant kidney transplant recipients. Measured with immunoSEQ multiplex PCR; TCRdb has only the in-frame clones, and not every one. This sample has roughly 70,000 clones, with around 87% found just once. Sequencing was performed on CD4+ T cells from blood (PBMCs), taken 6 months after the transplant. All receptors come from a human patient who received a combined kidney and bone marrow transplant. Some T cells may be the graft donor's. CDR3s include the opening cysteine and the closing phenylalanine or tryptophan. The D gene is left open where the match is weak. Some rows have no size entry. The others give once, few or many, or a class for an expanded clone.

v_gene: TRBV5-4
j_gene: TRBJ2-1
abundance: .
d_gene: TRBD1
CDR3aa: CASSLDRGTYNEQFF
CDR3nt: TGTGCCAGCAGCCTCGACAGGGGGACCTACAATGAGCAGTTCTTC

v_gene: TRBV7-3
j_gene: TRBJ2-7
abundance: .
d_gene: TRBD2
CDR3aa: CASSLGGGSSYEQYF
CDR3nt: TGTGCCAGCAGCTTAGGCGGGGGTAGCTCCTACGAGCAGTACTTC

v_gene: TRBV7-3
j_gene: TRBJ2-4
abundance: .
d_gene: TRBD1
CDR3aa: CASSLIGGTGGADIQYF
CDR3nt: TGTGCCAGCAGCTTAATCGGGGGGACAGGGGGAGCGGACATTCAGTACTTC

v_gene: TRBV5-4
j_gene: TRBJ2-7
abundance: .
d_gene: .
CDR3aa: CASSEKAQGSYEQYF
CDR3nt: TGTGCCAGCAGCGAGAAAGCGCAGGGCTCCTACGAGCAGTACTTC

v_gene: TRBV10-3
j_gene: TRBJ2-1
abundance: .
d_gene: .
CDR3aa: CAISESQGYLNEQFF
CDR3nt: TGTGCCATCAGTGAGTCCCAGGGATATTTGAATGAGCAGTTCTTC

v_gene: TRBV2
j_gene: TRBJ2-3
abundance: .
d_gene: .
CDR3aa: CASSFGLDTDTQYF
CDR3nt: TGTGCCAGCAGTTTCGGACTCGACACAGATACGCAGTATTTT

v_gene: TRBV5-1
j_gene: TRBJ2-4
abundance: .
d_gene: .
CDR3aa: CASSPRTVAAKNIQYF
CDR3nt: TGCGCCAGCAGCCCAAGGACAGTGGCGGCCAAAAACATTCAGTACTTC

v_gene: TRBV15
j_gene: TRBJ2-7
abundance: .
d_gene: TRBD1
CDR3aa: CATSTRDRGTYEQYF
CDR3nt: TGTGCCACCAGCACCCGGGACAGGGGAACCTACGAGCAGTACTTC

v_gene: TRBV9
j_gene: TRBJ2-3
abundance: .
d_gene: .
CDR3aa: CASSVRGITDTQYF
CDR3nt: TGTGCCAGCAGCGTAAGAGGGATCACAGATACGCAGTATTTT

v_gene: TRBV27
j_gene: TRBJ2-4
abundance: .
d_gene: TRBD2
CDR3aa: CASSRLLAGGTLAKNIQYF
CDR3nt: TGTGCCAGCAGTCGCCTCCTAGCGGGAGGTACACTGGCCAAAAACATTCAGTACTTC

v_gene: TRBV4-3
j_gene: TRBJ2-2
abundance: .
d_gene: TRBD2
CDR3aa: CASSRRLAGGNTGELFF
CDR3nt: TGCGCCAGCAGCCGACGACTAGCGGGAGGAAACACCGGGGAGCTGTTTTTT

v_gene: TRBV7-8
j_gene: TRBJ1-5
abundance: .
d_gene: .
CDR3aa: CASSPLRVGSNQPQHF
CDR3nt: TGTGCCAGCAGCCCCTTGCGGGTGGGAAGCAATCAGCCCCAGCATTTT

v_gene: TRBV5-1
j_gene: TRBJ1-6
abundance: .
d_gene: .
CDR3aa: CASSLGGSYNSPLHF
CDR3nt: TGCGCCAGCAGCTTGGGTGGCAGCTATAATTCACCCCTCCACTTT

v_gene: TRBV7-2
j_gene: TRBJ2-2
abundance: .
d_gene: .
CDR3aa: CASSLSLLNTGELFF
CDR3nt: TGTGCCAGCAGCTTATCTCTCCTCAACACCGGGGAGCTGTTTTTT

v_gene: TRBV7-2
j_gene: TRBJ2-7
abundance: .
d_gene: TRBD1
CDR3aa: CASSLQGETYEQYF
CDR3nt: TGTGCCAGCAGCTTACAGGGGGAAACCTACGAGCAGTACTTC

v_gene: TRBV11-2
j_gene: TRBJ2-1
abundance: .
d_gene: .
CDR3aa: CASRPFGGDLMGSYNEQFF
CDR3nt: TGTGCCAGCAGACCTTTCGGGGGAGACTTAATGGGATCCTACAATGAGCAGTTCTTC

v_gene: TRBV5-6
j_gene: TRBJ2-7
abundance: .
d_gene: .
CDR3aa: CASSSGLKYEQYF
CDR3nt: TGTGCCAGCAGCTCGGGACTTAAATACGAGCAGTACTTC

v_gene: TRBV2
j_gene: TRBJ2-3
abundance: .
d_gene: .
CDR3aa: CASSFVTRADTQYF
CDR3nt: TGTGCCAGCAGTTTCGTGACCAGGGCAGATACGCAGTATTTT

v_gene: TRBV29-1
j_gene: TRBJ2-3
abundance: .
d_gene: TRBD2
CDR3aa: CSVEQLAGGEDTQYF
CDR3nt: TGCAGCGTTGAGCAGCTAGCGGGGGGGGAGGATACGCAGTATTTT

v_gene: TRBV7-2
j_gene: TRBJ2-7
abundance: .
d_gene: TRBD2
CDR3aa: CASSLRGRVYEQYF
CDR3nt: TGTGCCAGCAGCTTACGCGGGAGAGTGTACGAGCAGTACTTC

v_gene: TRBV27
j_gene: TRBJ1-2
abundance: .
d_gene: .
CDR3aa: CASSLGGLTLYGYTF
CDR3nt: TGTGCCAGCAGTTTAGGGGGCCTGACCCTCTATGGCTACACCTTC

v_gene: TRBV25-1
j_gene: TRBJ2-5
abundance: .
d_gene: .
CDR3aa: CASSSVGGPGETQYF
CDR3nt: TGTGCCAGCAGCTCCGTAGGGGGTCCAGGAGAGACCCAGTACTTC

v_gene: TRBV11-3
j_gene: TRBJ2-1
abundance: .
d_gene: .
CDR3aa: CASSFRGVYNEQFF
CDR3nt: TGTGCCAGCAGTTTCAGGGGCGTCTACAATGAGCAGTTCTTC

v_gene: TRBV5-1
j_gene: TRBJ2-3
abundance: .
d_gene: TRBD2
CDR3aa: CASSLVAGDDTQYF
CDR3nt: TGCGCCAGCAGCTTGGTAGCGGGAGATGATACGCAGTATTTT

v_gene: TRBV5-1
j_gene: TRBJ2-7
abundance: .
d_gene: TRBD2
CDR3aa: CASSSWTSGVEQYF
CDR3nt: TGCGCCAGCAGTTCGTGGACTAGCGGGGTCGAGCAGTACTTC

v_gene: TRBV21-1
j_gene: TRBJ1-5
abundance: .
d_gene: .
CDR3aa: CASLGQGIYSNQPQHF
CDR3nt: TGTGCCAGCCTTGGACAGGGCATCTATAGCAATCAGCCCCAGCATTTT

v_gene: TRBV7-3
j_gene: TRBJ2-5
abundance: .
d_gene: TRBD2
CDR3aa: CASSLNAGGQETQYF
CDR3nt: TGTGCCAGCAGCTTAAACGCGGGGGGACAAGAGACCCAGTACTTC

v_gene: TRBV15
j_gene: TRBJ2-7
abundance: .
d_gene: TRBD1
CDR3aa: CATSRDIGTGTYEQYF
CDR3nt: TGTGCCACCAGCAGAGATATCGGGACAGGGACCTACGAGCAGTACTTC

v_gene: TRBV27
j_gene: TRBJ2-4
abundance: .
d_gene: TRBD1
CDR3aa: CASRGQGNRVAKNIQYF
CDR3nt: TGTGCCAGCAGAGGACAGGGAAACCGGGTGGCCAAAAACATTCAGTACTTC

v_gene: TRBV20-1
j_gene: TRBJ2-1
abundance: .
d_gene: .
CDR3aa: CSASRNEQFF
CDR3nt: TGCAGTGCTAGCAGGAATGAGCAGTTCTTC

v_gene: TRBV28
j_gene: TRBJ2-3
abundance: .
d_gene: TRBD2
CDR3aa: CASSFASGSDTQYF
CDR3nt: TGTGCCAGCAGTTTTGCCAGCGGGAGCGATACGCAGTATTTT

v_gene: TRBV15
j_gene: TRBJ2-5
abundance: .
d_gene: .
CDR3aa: CATSRDLVLQETQYF
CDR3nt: TGTGCCACCAGCAGAGATCTCGTCCTACAAGAGACCCAGTACTTC

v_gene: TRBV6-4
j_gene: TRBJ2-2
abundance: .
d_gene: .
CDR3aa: CASRQENTGELFF
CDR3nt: TGTGCCAGCAGACAGGAGAACACCGGGGAGCTGTTTTTT

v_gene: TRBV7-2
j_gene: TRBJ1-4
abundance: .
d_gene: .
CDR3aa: CASSKGGTTNEKLFF
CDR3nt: TGTGCCAGCAGCAAGGGGGGGACAACTAATGAAAAACTGTTTTTT

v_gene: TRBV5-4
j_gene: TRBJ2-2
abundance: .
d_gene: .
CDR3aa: CASSLIQGSGLNTGELFF
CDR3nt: TGTGCCAGCAGCTTGATCCAGGGGTCGGGATTGAACACCGGGGAGCTGTTTTTT

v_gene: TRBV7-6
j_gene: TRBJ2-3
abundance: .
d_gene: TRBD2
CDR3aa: CASSLPPSGGITDTQYF
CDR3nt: TGTGCCAGCAGCTTACCGCCAAGCGGGGGTATTACAGATACGCAGTATTTT

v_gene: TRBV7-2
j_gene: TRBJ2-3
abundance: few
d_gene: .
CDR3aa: CASSLEDWSTDTQYF
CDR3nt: TGTGCCAGCAGCCTCGAGGACTGGAGCACAGATACGCAGTATTTT

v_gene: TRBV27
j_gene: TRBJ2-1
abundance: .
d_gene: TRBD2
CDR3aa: CASSLGSGTSYNEQFF
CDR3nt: TGTGCCAGCAGTTTAGGTAGCGGGACGTCCTACAATGAGCAGTTCTTC

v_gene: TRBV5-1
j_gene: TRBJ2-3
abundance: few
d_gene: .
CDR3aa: CASSGGTSTDTQYF
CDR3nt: TGCGCCAGCAGCGGTGGGACTAGCACAGATACGCAGTATTTT

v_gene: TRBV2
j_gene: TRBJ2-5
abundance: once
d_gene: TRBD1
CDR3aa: CASNSHRGLETQYF
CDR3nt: TGTGCCAGCAACTCCCACAGGGGTCTCGAGACCCAGTACTTC

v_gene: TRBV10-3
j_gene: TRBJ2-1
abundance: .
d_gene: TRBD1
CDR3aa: CASRPGQDNEQFF
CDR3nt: TGTGCCAGCCGACCGGGACAGGACAATGAGCAGTTCTTC

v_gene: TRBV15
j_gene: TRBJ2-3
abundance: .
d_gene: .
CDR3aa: CATSRASTQYF
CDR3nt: TGTGCCACCAGCAGAGCTAGTACGCAGTATTTT

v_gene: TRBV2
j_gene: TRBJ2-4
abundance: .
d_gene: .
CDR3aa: CASSASGLAKNIQYF
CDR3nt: TGTGCCAGCAGTGCCAGCGGACTAGCCAAAAACATTCAGTACTTC

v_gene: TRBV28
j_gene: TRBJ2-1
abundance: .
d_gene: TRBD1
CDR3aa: CASSSTGLLYNEQFF
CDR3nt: TGTGCCAGCAGTTCGACAGGGTTACTTTACAATGAGCAGTTCTTC

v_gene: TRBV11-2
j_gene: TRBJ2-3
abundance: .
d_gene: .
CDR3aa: CASSLDGGWGDTQYF
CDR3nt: TGTGCCAGCAGCTTAGATGGGGGGTGGGGAGATACGCAGTATTTT

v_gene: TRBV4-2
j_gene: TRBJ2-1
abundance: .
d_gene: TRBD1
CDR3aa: CASSQTLTPGQGRTEQFF
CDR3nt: TGTGCCAGCAGCCAGACTCTAACCCCGGGACAGGGAAGGACTGAGCAGTTCTTC

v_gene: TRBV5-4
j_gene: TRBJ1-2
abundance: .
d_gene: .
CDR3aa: CASSYEVPNYGYTF
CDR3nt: TGTGCCAGCAGCTATGAGGTTCCTAACTATGGCTACACCTTC

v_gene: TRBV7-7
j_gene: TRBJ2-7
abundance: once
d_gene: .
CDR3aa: CASRVQGLSYEQYF
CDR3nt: TGTGCCAGCAGGGTTCAGGGGTTGTCTTACGAGCAGTACTTC

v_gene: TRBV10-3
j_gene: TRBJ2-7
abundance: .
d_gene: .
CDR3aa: CAISEPVRDSYEQYF
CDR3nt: TGTGCCATCAGTGAGCCGGTCAGGGACTCCTACGAGCAGTACTTC

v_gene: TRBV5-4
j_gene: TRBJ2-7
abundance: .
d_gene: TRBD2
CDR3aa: CASSSTGGLATHEQYF
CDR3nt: TGTGCCAGCAGCTCGACGGGGGGACTAGCGACCCACGAGCAGTACTTC